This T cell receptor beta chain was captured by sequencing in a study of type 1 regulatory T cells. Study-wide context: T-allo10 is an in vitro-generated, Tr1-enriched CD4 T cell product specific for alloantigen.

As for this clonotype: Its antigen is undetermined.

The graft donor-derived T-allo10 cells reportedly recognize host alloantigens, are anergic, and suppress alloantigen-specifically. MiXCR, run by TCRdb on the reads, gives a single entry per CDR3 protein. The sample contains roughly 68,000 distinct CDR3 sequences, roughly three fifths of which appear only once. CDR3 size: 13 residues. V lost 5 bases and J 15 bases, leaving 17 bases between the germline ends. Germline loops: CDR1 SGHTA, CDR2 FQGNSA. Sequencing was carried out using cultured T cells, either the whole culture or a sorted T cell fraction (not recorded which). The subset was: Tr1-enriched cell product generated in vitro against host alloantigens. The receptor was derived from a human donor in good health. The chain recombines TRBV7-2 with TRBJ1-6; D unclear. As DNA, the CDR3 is TGTGCCAGCAGCGCTGTTAAGGGCGGTCTCCTCCACTTT. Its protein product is CASSAVKGGLLHF.